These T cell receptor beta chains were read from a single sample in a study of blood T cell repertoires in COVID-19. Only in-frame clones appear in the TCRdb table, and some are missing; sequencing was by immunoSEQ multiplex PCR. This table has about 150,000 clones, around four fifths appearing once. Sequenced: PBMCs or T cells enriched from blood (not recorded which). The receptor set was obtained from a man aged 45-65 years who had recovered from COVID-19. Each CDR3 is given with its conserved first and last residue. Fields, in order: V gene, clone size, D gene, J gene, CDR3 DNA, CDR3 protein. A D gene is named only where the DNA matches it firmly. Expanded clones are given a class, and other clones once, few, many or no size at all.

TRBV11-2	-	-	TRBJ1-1	TGTGCCAGCAGCTTAGCCCCAGCAGGCACTGAAGCTTTCTTT	CASSLAPAGTEAFF
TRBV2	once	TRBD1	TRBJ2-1	TGTGCCAGCAGCCACAAGACGGGACAGGGTGGCAATGAGCAGTTCTTC	CASSHKTGQGGNEQFF
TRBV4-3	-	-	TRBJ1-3	TGCGCCAGCAGCACCCGACAGAGCTCTGGAAACACCATATATTTT	CASSTRQSSGNTIYF
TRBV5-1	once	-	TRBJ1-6	TGCGCCAGCAGCTTAGGGTCCGGGAACGGTTCACCCCTCCACTTT	CASSLGSGNGSPLHF
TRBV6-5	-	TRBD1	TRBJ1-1	TGTGCCAGCAGAGGGACAGGGGCGGTCACTGAAGCTTTCTTT	CASRGTGAVTEAFF
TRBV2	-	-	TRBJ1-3	TGTGCCAGCAGGGGGCCTGGAAACACCATATATTTT	CASRGPGNTIYF
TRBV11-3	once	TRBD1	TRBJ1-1	TGTGCCAGCAGGACAACCTGGGACAGGGTCACTGAAGCTTTCTTT	CASRTTWDRVTEAFF
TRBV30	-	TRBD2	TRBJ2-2	TGTGCCTGGAGATCTAGCGGGGGGGCCGGGGAGCTGTTTTTT	CAWRSSGGAGELFF
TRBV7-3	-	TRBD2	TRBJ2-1	TGTGCCAGCAGCCCTAGCGGGGCCATCTCCTACAATGAGCAGTTCTTC	CASSPSGAISYNEQFF
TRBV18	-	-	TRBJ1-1	TGTGCCAGCTCACCCAAGGTATCCGGAGCAGAAGCTTTCTTT	CASSPKVSGAEAFF
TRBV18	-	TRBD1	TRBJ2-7	TGTGCCAGCTCACCACGAGGGCGGGGGACAGGGTCCAACGAGCAGTACTTC	CASSPRGRGTGSNEQYF
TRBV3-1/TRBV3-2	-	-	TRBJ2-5	TGTGCCAGCAGCCAGAGAGGGACATTCCAAGAGACCCAGTACTTC	CASSQRGTFQETQYF
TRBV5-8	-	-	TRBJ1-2	TGTGCCAGCAGCTCCCCTGCGGGGTATGGCTACACCTTC	CASSSPAGYGYTF
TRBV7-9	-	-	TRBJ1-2	TGTGCCAGCAGCTCACCGACAGTGCCCTATGGCTACACCTTC	CASSSPTVPYGYTF
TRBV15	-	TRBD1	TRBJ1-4	TGTGCCACCAGCAGGGGACCACAGGGGAGAGACGATGAAAAACTGTTTTTT	CATSRGPQGRDDEKLFF
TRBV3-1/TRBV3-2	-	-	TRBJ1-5	TGTGCCAGCAGCTCCGGGACTGTTAGCAATCAGCCCCAGCATTTT	CASSSGTVSNQPQHF
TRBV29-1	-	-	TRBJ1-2	TGCAGCGTTGGGGGCCAGTTCGTTAACTATGGCTACACCTTC	CSVGGQFVNYGYTF
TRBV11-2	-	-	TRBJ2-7	TGTGCCAGCAGCTTAGTGGGGGGAACTTACGAGCAGTACTTC	CASSLVGGTYEQYF
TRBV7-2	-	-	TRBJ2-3	TGTGCCAGCAGCTTAGGGCTAGCCGCCGCAGATACGCAGTATTTT	CASSLGLAAADTQYF
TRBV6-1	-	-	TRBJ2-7	TGTGCCAGCAGTGAACAAAACAGGGTTATGGGCGAGCAGTACTTC	CASSEQNRVMGEQYF
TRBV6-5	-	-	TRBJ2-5	TGTGCCAGCAGCGGGACTTGGGCGGCAGAGACCCAGTACTTC	CASSGTWAAETQYF
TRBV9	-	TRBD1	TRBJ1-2	TGTGCCAGCAGCGGGGACAGGGTGGGTGGCTACACCTTC	CASSGDRVGGYTF
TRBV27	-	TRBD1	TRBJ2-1	TGTGCCAGCAGTTTCGGTCGACAGGGTCCTTACAATGAGCAGTTCTTC	CASSFGRQGPYNEQFF
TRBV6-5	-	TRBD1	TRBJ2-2	TGTGCCAGCAGCATCGGGACAGGGTTTTCCGGGGAGCTGTTTTTT	CASSIGTGFSGELFF
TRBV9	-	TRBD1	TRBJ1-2	TGTGCCAGCAGCTTGGGCCGGGACAGGGTTGGCTATGGCTACACCTTC	CASSLGRDRVGYGYTF
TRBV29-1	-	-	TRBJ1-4	TGCAGCGTTGAGGTGTGGGAGAAACTGTTTTTT	CSVEVWEKLFF
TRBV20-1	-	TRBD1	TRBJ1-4	TGCAGTGCTAGTCACAGACAGGGGGTTAATGAAAAACTGTTTTTT	CSASHRQGVNEKLFF
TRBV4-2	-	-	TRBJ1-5	TGTGCCAGCAGCCAATCGGGGGACCCTCGGCAGCAGCCCCAGCATTTT	CASSQSGDPRQQPQHF
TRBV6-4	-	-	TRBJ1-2	TGTGCCAGCCGCGGACAGTCTAACTATGGCTACACCTTC	CASRGQSNYGYTF
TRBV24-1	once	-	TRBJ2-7	TGTGCCACCAGTGATTTGGGGAGACAGTACTTC	CATSDLGRQYF